Listed below are T cell receptor beta chains from one sample, sequenced in a study of T cells in Graves' hyperthyroidism and ophthalmopathy. Using its own MiXCR run on the multiplex PCR reads, TCRdb lists one record per CDR3 protein. Of about 480,000 distinct CDR3 sequences listed, 22% are singletons. The sample was blood. All receptors derive from a woman between 70 and 85 years old with Graves' ophthalmopathy. CDR3s include the opening cysteine and the closing phenylalanine or tryptophan. The D gene is left open where the match is weak. Size is stated for part of the rows, as once, few or many counts, or as a class when the clone is expanded.

j_gene,abundance,d_gene,v_gene,CDR3nt,CDR3aa
TRBJ1-6,NA,NA,TRBV5-1,TGCGCCAGCAGCTTGGAGGGCAGGCGCAATTCACCCCTCCACTTT,CASSLEGRRNSPLHF
TRBJ2-5,NA,NA,TRBV20-1,TGCAGTGCTAGTCGCACTACCCAAGAGACCCAGTACTTC,CSASRTTQETQYF
TRBJ2-1,many,TRBD2,TRBV7-2,TGTGCCAGCAGAGGGGTAGCGGGAAATGAGCAGTTCTTC,CASRGVAGNEQFF
TRBJ2-2,NA,NA,TRBV5-4,TGTGCCAGCAGCCCGGAAGGCACCGGGGAGCTGTTTTTT,CASSPEGTGELFF
TRBJ2-7,NA,TRBD2,TRBV20-1,TGCAGTGCTCCAAGTGGCGGGAGAATGAGGAACGAGCAGTACTTC,CSAPSGGRMRNEQYF
TRBJ2-4,few,NA,TRBV3-1,TGTGCCAGCAGCCAATTAGGACTAGCCAAAAACATTCAGTACTTC,CASSQLGLAKNIQYF
TRBJ1-5,few,TRBD1,TRBV6-2/TRBV6-3,TGTGCCAGCAGCGCGTCGCTGACAGGGAGCAATCAGCCCCAGCATTTT,CASSASLTGSNQPQHF
TRBJ1-5,NA,NA,TRBV10-3,TGTGCCATCAGTGAGTCGACCGGCCCTGGGGGCAATCAGCCCCAGCATTTT,CAISESTGPGGNQPQHF
TRBJ1-6,few,NA,TRBV30,TGTGCCTGGAACCCCGAGGGCCTTTCACCCCTCCACTTT,CAWNPEGLSPLHF
TRBJ1-5,few,NA,TRBV6-1,TGTGCCAGCAGAATGGACGGGAATCAGCCCCAGCATTTT,CASRMDGNQPQHF
TRBJ2-5,NA,TRBD2,TRBV3-1,TGTGCCAGCAGCCGGGGGACTAGCGGACAAGAGACCCAGTACTTC,CASSRGTSGQETQYF
TRBJ2-7,few,NA,TRBV29-1,TGCAGCGTTCGGGTCCCCTCCTACGAGCAGTACTTC,CSVRVPSYEQYF
TRBJ2-1,NA,TRBD2,TRBV10-3,TGTGCCATCATTAGGACTAGCGGGATCAATGAGCAGTTCTTC,CAIIRTSGINEQFF
TRBJ2-1,NA,NA,TRBV30,TGTGCCTGGAGTGTTGTCTATGAGCAGTTCTTC,CAWSVVYEQFF
TRBJ2-3,NA,TRBD2,TRBV27,TGTGCCAGCAACGTTAGCGGGAGGGATGGAGATACGCAGTATTTT,CASNVSGRDGDTQYF
TRBJ1-6,NA,NA,TRBV6-1,TGTGCCAGCAGTGAGCTTTCGGGAATCCACTTT,CASSELSGIHF
TRBJ1-1,many,NA,TRBV3-1,TGTGCCAGCAGCCAAGACAGGACATTAAGTGGGGCTTTCTTT,CASSQDRTLSGAFF
TRBJ2-5,few,NA,TRBV5-6,TGTGCCAGCAGCCGAAGCGGCAGCCTCGGGCGCCAAGAGACCCAGTACTTC,CASSRSGSLGRQETQYF
TRBJ1-2,many,TRBD1,TRBV7-9,TGTGCCAGCACTAATGCCGGGACAGGGGGCTCTGGCTACACCTTC,CASTNAGTGGSGYTF
TRBJ1-2,NA,NA,TRBV6-2/TRBV6-3,TGTGCCAGCAGTGCCCCCGGGGGGGCGGGGGGCTACACCTTC,CASSAPGGAGGYTF
TRBJ1-5,few,TRBD1,TRBV5-1,TGCGCCAGCAGCGCGGGGACAGGGATTGGTCAGCCCCAGCATTTT,CASSAGTGIGQPQHF
TRBJ2-5,many,NA,TRBV6-1,TGTGCCAGCACCTACGGGGGAAATATGGCCCAGTACTTC,CASTYGGNMAQYF
TRBJ2-2,once,TRBD1,TRBV12-3/TRBV12-4,TGTGCCAGCAGTTCCCAGGGTGGCAGGGGGAGAACCGGGGAGCTGTTTTTT,CASSSQGGRGRTGELFF
TRBJ1-1,many,NA,TRBV28,TGTGCCAGCAGTCCCCCGGGGCTGAACACTGAAGCTTTCTTT,CASSPPGLNTEAFF
TRBJ2-6,NA,NA,TRBV5-8,TGTGCCAGTGCCCGATCTGGGGCCAACGTCCTGACTTTC,CASARSGANVLTF
TRBJ2-7,few,NA,TRBV7-9,TGTGCCAGCAGCTTAGCGACGGGTCTCTCTGAGCAGTACTTC,CASSLATGLSEQYF
TRBJ1-1,few,TRBD1,TRBV20-1,TGCAGTGCTAGTGACACAGGGGGCATTAGTAAAGCTTTCTTT,CSASDTGGISKAFF
TRBJ2-1,NA,TRBD2,TRBV30,TGTGCCTGGAGTGTAACTAGCGGAAATTACAATGAGCAGTTCTTC,CAWSVTSGNYNEQFF
TRBJ2-2,NA,NA,TRBV11-3,TGTGCCAGCAGCTTAGATCACCTCCTCCTCCGGGGGGCGCCCGGGGAGCTGTTCTTT,CASSLDHLLLRGAPGELFF
TRBJ2-3,many,NA,TRBV3-1,TGTGCCAGCAGCCAAGGGACAGATACGCAGTATTTT,CASSQGTDTQYF
TRBJ2-4,many,TRBD2,TRBV6-2/TRBV6-3,TGTGCCAGCAGTTACCGGACTAGCGGCTGGGCCAAAAACATTCAGTACTTC,CASSYRTSGWAKNIQYF
TRBJ2-7,NA,TRBD1,TRBV4-1,TGCGCCAGCAGCAATTACAGGGGGCGACCCTACGAGCAGTACTTC,CASSNYRGRPYEQYF
TRBJ1-5,NA,NA,TRBV6-1,TGTGCCAGCAGTATCGGACAGAACGGGCCCCAGCATTTT,CASSIGQNGPQHF
TRBJ2-2,many,TRBD2,TRBV12-3/TRBV12-4,TGTGCCAGCAGTTTACTAGCGGGAGCGGGCGGGGAGCTGTTTTTT,CASSLLAGAGGELFF
TRBJ1-6,NA,TRBD1,TRBV6-1,TGTGCCAGCAGCGCTTTCGCCCCTGCGGGACAGGGGATAGTTAATTCACCCCTCCACTTT,CASSAFAPAGQGIVNSPLHF
TRBJ2-7,NA,NA,TRBV9,TGTGCCAGCAGTCCGACGACTGGAGCCTACGAGCAGTACTTC,CASSPTTGAYEQYF
TRBJ2-7,NA,NA,TRBV20-1,TGCAGTGCTAGAGATCCGGGCCTAACCTACGAGCAGTACTTC,CSARDPGLTYEQYF
TRBJ2-1,NA,TRBD2,TRBV20-1,TGCAGTGCTCCCTTAGCGGGAGGGAATGAGCAGTTCTTC,CSAPLAGGNEQFF
TRBJ2-1,many,TRBD2,TRBV28,TGTGCCAGCAGTTTTGGGCTAGCGGGAAACAATGAGCAGTTCTTC,CASSFGLAGNNEQFF
TRBJ2-1,NA,TRBD1,TRBV6-2/TRBV6-3,TGTGCCAGCAGCCGTCCGAGACAGGGACATATCGGTGAGCAGTTCTTC,CASSRPRQGHIGEQFF
TRBJ2-7,NA,TRBD2,TRBV5-6,TGTGCCAGCAGCGTAGCCCCAGCGGGGGGACTAGTTGATGACGAGCAGTACTTC,CASSVAPAGGLVDDEQYF
TRBJ2-5,many,NA,TRBV6-2/TRBV6-3,TGTGCCAGCAGTTACCGACTACAGGTGGGGGAGACCCAGTACTTC,CASSYRLQVGETQYF
TRBJ2-7,NA,TRBD2,TRBV6-2/TRBV6-3,TGTGCCAGCAAGCCAACTAGCGGAAGAAAAAACTACGAGCAGTACTTC,CASKPTSGRKNYEQYF
TRBJ2-1,few,TRBD2,TRBV10-3,TGTGCCATCAGTGAGTCTAGCGGGATGGCCTACAATGAGCAGTTCTTC,CAISESSGMAYNEQFF
TRBJ2-1,NA,TRBD1,TRBV6-1,TGTGCCAGCAGCCGCAGGGGGACGGAGTTCTTC,CASSRRGTEFF
TRBJ2-7,NA,NA,TRBV20-1,TGCAGTGCTAGAGATAGGTTCGTGGGTTACGAGCAGTACTTC,CSARDRFVGYEQYF
TRBJ2-1,NA,TRBD2,TRBV19,TGTGCCAGTAGTAATAGCGGGAGGTATTACAATGAGCAGTTCTTC,CASSNSGRYYNEQFF
TRBJ2-7,many,NA,TRBV5-1,TGCGCCAGCAGCTTCACGGCCCCCTACGAGCAGTACTTC,CASSFTAPYEQYF
TRBJ2-5,NA,NA,TRBV5-1,TGCGCCAGCAGCTTGGGAGGGGCGACGGAGACCCAGTACTTC,CASSLGGATETQYF
TRBJ2-3,many,NA,TRBV6-5,TGTGCCAGCAGTTACGGTGGCGGGAATATGGATACGCAGTATTTT,CASSYGGGNMDTQYF
TRBJ1-1,few,NA,TRBV7-2,TGTGCCAGCAGCTTAGTTTCAGGGTTAGTTGGCACTGAAGCTTTCTTT,CASSLVSGLVGTEAFF
TRBJ1-1,many,TRBD1,TRBV11-1,TGTGCCAGCAGCCTCGGACAGGGGGACACTGAAGCTTTCTTT,CASSLGQGDTEAFF
TRBJ2-3,NA,TRBD2,TRBV20-1,TGCAGTGCTAGAGACGGCGGGAGTACAGATACGCAGTATTTT,CSARDGGSTDTQYF
TRBJ1-6,few,NA,TRBV5-1,TGCGCCAGCAGCTCGGGGATAGGCGGACCCTATAATTCACCCCTCCACTTT,CASSSGIGGPYNSPLHF
TRBJ1-1,many,NA,TRBV6-1,TGTGCCAGCAGTATGGGCCTCAACCTAGTGAACACTGAAGCTTTCTTT,CASSMGLNLVNTEAFF
TRBJ1-2,few,TRBD1,TRBV19,TGTGCCAGTAGTATCCTGAGGACAGGGGGCTTTGGCTACACCTTC,CASSILRTGGFGYTF
TRBJ2-7,NA,NA,TRBV20-1,TGCAGTGCTAGAGGCACAGGGACTGGGCTTGGAGAGCAGTACTTC,CSARGTGTGLGEQYF
TRBJ2-7,few,TRBD2,TRBV11-2,TGTGCCAGCAGCTTATCGGGACTAGCCTACGAGCAGTACTTC,CASSLSGLAYEQYF
TRBJ2-5,many,NA,TRBV28,TGTGCCAGCAGTTTTAGGGGGGTAGAGACCCAGTACTTC,CASSFRGVETQYF
TRBJ2-7,NA,TRBD2,TRBV30,TGTGCCTGGAGTGATGGACTAGCCCACGAGCAGTACTTC,CAWSDGLAHEQYF